Detailed here is one T cell receptor beta chain. TCRdb re-called the 5' RACE reads, yielding one record per CDR3 amino acid sequence without DNA. This table holds 420,000 or so distinct CDR3 sequences. This sample was included in a study of monozygotic twins with inflammatory bowel disease. The CDR3 is 15 amino acids. Germline V CDR1 and CDR2: SEHNR, FQNEAQ (reference sequence). The sequencing sample was made of blood. The receptor's source is a human donor with ulcerative colitis or Crohn's disease, or a healthy co-twin of an affected twin (not recorded which). The chain has TRBV7-9 and TRBJ1-5; TCRdb reports TRBD1, a call that lacks DNA to check it against. The CDR3 protein is CASSSPGTGNQPQHF.